This TCR beta chain was sequenced during a study of T cells in Graves' hyperthyroidism and ophthalmopathy. Every diagnosis used clinical symptoms, serum thyroxine and TRAb, thyroid ultrasound and orbital computed tomography. PBMCs came from more than 9 ml fresh peripheral blood. Per germline, CDR1 SGHTA and CDR2 FQGNSA. The CDR3 totals 16 residues. V shed 5 bases and J 6 bases; nucleotides not matched to a gene: 8. RNA transcripts provided the source from which TCR beta CDR3 regions were amplified. The HTBI set primed first-round TCR CDR3 RT-PCR. TCRdb processed the multiplex PCR reads anew with MiXCR; each CDR3 protein has one entry. The sample shows 40,000 to 65,000 distinct CDR3 sequences, less than 60% of them seen only once.

This sequence joins TRBV7-2 and TRBJ2-7; 15 nucleotides line up with TRBD2. Input material: blood. This clonotype was sampled from a woman in her 50s with Graves' ophthalmopathy. CDR3 sequence (DNA): TGTGCCAGCAGCCCCGGACTAGCGGGAGGGGCTCGCGAGCAGTACTTC. Translation gives CASSPGLAGGAREQYF.